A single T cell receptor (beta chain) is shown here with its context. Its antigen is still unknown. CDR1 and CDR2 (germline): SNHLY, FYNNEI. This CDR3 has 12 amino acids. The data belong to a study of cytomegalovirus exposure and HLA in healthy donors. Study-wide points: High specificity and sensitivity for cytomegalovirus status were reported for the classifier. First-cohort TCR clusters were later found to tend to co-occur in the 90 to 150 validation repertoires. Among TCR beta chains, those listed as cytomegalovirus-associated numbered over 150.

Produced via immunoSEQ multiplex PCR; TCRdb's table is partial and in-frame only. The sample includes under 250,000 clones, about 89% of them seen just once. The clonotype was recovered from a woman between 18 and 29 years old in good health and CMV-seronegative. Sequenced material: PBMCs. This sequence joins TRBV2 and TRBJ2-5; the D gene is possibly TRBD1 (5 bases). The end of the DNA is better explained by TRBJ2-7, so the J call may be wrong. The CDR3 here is CASRETAYEQYF. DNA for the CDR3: TGTGCCAGCAGGGAGACAGCCTACGAGCAGTACTTC.